The rows below give T cell receptor beta chains drawn from one sample of a study of OX40 agonist ivuxolimab in advanced cancers. TCRdb keeps only in-frame clones here, not all; method: immunoSEQ multiplex PCR. The sample contains around 100,000 clones, 80% to 95% of which appear only once. Sequencing used CD4+ or CD8+ T cells sorted from blood, obtained in a trial of the OX40 agonist ivuxolimab. All receptors derive from an adult with an advanced solid tumor such as melanoma, head and neck, liver or kidney cancer. CDR3s include the opening cysteine and the closing phenylalanine or tryptophan. D genes are given only for firm matches. A row's size may be missing; if present it is once, few, many or a size class.

J gene,clone size,V gene,D gene,CDR3 DNA,CDR3 protein
TRBJ2-2,once,TRBV9,TRBD2,TGTGCCAGCAGCGTACTAGCGGGATCGAACACCGGGGAGCTGTTTTTT,CASSVLAGSNTGELFF
TRBJ1-2,-,TRBV14,-,TGTGCCAGCAGCCCATCTACAGGGAGACTTAACTATGGCTACACCTTC,CASSPSTGRLNYGYTF
TRBJ2-3,-,TRBV2,TRBD2,TGTGCCAGCAGTGAAACGGTGCGTAGCGGGACCTCTGATACGCAGTATTTT,CASSETVRSGTSDTQYF
TRBJ2-7,-,TRBV28,TRBD1,TGTGCCAGCAACCCGGGACAGGGCTACGAGCAGTACTTC,CASNPGQGYEQYF
TRBJ1-1,few,TRBV4-3,-,TGCGCCAGCAGCCAAGAAAGGACAAACACTGAAGCTTTCTTT,CASSQERTNTEAFF
TRBJ2-7,-,TRBV5-6,TRBD1,TGTGCCAGCAGCTTGGCCGGGACAGTGGGCCAGTACGAGCAGTACTTC,CASSLAGTVGQYEQYF
TRBJ2-2,-,TRBV5-1,-,TGCGCCAGCAGCTTGGCCGTAGCCCCAGGGGCCGGGGAGCTGTTTTTT,CASSLAVAPGAGELFF
TRBJ2-7,-,TRBV18,-,TGTGCCAGCTCACCGCCGACAGTTCCCTACGAGCAGTACTTC,CASSPPTVPYEQYF
TRBJ1-1,-,TRBV7-9,-,TGTGCCAGCAGCCGCCCGGGGGGCAAAGAAGGTTGGAACACTGAAGCTTTCTTT,CASSRPGGKEGWNTEAFF
TRBJ1-1,few,TRBV7-2,-,TGTGCCAGCAGCCCTCATCTTAGAGGGGCGAACACTGAAGCTTTCTTT,CASSPHLRGANTEAFF
TRBJ2-3,few,TRBV5-1,TRBD2,TGCGCCAGCAGCGAGGGACTAGCAGATACGCAGTATTTT,CASSEGLADTQYF
TRBJ2-7,-,TRBV11-3,-,TGTGCCAGCAGCTTTAGCTCCTACGAGCAGTACTTC,CASSFSSYEQYF
TRBJ2-3,-,TRBV4-3,-,TGCGCCAGCAGCCCGGGGTCGATTCTGGGAGATACGCAGTATTTT,CASSPGSILGDTQYF
TRBJ1-5,-,TRBV19,-,TGTGCCAGTAGGGTGGGTACTCAGCCCCAGCATTTT,CASRVGTQPQHF
TRBJ2-7,-,TRBV29-1,-,TGCAGCGTTGGGGGCCTCTCCTACGAGCAGTACTTC,CSVGGLSYEQYF
TRBJ2-2,-,TRBV11-1,TRBD2,TGTGCCAGCAGCCAAGCGGGGGTGAACTGGGAGCTGTTTTTT,CASSQAGVNWELFF
TRBJ2-2,-,TRBV25-1,-,TGTGCCAGCAGTGATCTCCCGGCCGCGAACACCGGGGAGCTGTTTTTT,CASSDLPAANTGELFF